The 17 T cell receptor beta chains below come from one sample, sequenced in a study of beta chain features in type 1 diabetes. Study-level results: Patients with Type 1 diabetes showed moderately but significantly shorter TCRB CDR3s in all four CD4+ subsets.

Expressed TCRB transcripts were sequenced, since all the RNA that had been isolated was reverse transcribed. This table comes from immunoSEQ multiplex PCR, and its TCRdb copy is limited to in-frame clones, with some not included. The sample contains over 200,000 clones, roughly 11% of which appear only once. What these receptors recognize is not known. The sequenced sample consisted of naive CD4+ T cells from blood. The receptors stem from a man younger than 40 with type 1 diabetes.

The V call is TRBV18, the J call TRBJ2-1; 8 nucleotides agree with TRBD1. There are 15 residues in the CDR3. The J segment lost 7 bases and the V segment lost 1 base, leaving 6 bases of the junction unmatched. From germline, CDR1 is KGHSH and CDR2 LQKENI. The CDR3 DNA follows: TGTGCCAGCTCACCACAGCAGGGGGCGAGGAATGAGCAGTTCTTC. Translation gives CASSPQQGARNEQFF.

This clone came up a few times. Other DNA sequences within the sample encode an identical CDR3. CDR3 DNA sequence: TGTGCCAGCTCACCATCGCGGGATCAGCCCCAGCATTTT. It codes for CASSPSRDQPQHF. This chain joins TRBV18 and TRBJ1-5, with D unresolved. This CDR3 is 13 amino acids long. The germline gives CDR1 KGHSH, CDR2 LQKENI. Trimming shortened V by 2 bases and J by 5 bases, and 7 bases separated the two germline ends.

The rearrangement joins TRBV29-1 to TRBJ2-3; D is possibly TRBD1 (5 bases). V gave up 2 bases and J gave up 1 base, with 7 bases separating them. Germline V gene lookup returns CDR1 SQVTM and CDR2 ANQGSEA. There are 13 residues in the CDR3. CDR3 nucleotides: TGCAGCGTTGAAACAGGCGGCACAGATACGCAGTATTTT. Protein product: CSVETGGTDTQYF.

This clone was seen more than once but under ten times. The V gene is TRBV29-1, the J gene TRBJ2-1, with TRBD2 identical over 10 bases. CDR3 size: 13 residues. Germline V gives CDR1 SQVTM, CDR2 ANQGSEA. Trimming removed 7 bases from V and 6 bases from J; junction bases left unmatched: 6. In nucleotides, the CDR3 is TGCAGCGGCACTAGCGGGGTTAGCAATGAGCAGTTCTTC. It specifies CSGTSGVSNEQFF.

This clone was seen only a few times. The J gene is TRBJ1-2, the V gene TRBV29-1, with a possible D match to TRBD1 (5 bases). V was trimmed by 6 bases and J by 1 base, leaving 9 bases between them. Germline V gives CDR1 SQVTM, CDR2 ANQGSEA. There are 12 residues in the CDR3. The DNA of the CDR3 is TGCAGCGTGGGGGGTCTTAACTATGGCTACACCTTC. This translates into CSVGGLNYGYTF.

Turning to this clone: This same CDR3 is encoded by further DNA sequences in the sample. This chain joins TRBV5-1 and TRBJ2-5, with no clear D. CDR1 is SGHRS, CDR2 YFSETQ, per germline. The V end lost 5 bases, the J end lost 4 bases, and 6 bases lay between the germline ends. The CDR3 totals 11 residues. This CDR3 is CASSRGETQYF. The CDR3 DNA reads as TGCGCCAGCAGTCGAGGAGAGACCCAGTACTTC. The complete variable domain, with remaining parts taken from reference TRBV5-1 and TRBJ2-5, reads KAGVTQTPRYLIKTRGQQVTLSCSPISGHRSVSWYQQTPGQGLQFLFEYFSETQRNKGNFPGRFSGRQFSNSRSEMNVSTLELGDSALYLCASSRGETQYFGPGTRLLVL.

The sample holds a few counts of this clone. The V and J genes are TRBV4-1 and TRBJ1-4; the D is unclear. The V gene lost 1 base and the J gene lost 0 bases, with 6 bases spanning the gap. The germline V gene has CDR1 MGHRA and CDR2 YSYEKL. The CDR3 runs to 15 residues. The CDR3 nucleotides are TGCGCCAGCAGCCAAGTGTCTACAACTAATGAAAAACTGTTTTTT. It yields the protein CASSQVSTTNEKLFF.

This clone turned up a few times. The V gene is TRBV7-2, the J gene TRBJ2-5; tentative D call: TRBD2 (5 bases). This CDR3 has 16 amino acids. The germline CDR1 and CDR2 sequences are SGHTA and FQGNSA. V lost 5 bases, J lost 0 bases, and 16 bases lay in between. Written as DNA, the CDR3 is TGTGCCAGCAGCCCCCTTGGGCGGGCGTACCAAGAGACCCAGTACTTC. Its translation: CASSPLGRAYQETQYF.

The J gene is TRBJ2-7, the V gene TRBV18; weak D call: TRBD2 (6 bases). Trimming left V 8 bases short and J 0 bases short, with 14 bases between. The germline CDR1 and CDR2 sequences are KGHSH and LQKENI. The CDR3 has 14 residues. The chain's CDR3 is CASRLGGNSYEQYF. CDR3 nucleotide sequence: TGTGCCAGCCGTCTAGGCGGGAACTCCTACGAGCAGTACTTC.

The chain uses TRBV12-5 and TRBJ2-1, with D possibly TRBD2 on 5 matching bases. V lost 7 bases, J lost 2 bases, and 12 bases lay in between. CDR3 length: 14 residues. Germline CDR1 and CDR2: LGHNT and FRNRAP. CDR3 DNA sequence: TGTGCTAGTGAAGAGGGATTCCCCTACAATGAGCAGTTCTTC. Amino acids: CASEEGFPYNEQFF.

The chain combines TRBV15 with TRBJ1-2; 7 nucleotides line up with TRBD1. This CDR3 spans 13 amino acids. Losses at the gene ends were 4 bases for V and 8 bases for J; bases not matched to a gene: 7. The germline V gene has CDR1 LNHNV and CDR2 YYDKDF (reference sequence). The CDR3 sequence: CATSTRQGGGYTF. CDR3 DNA: TGTGCCACCAGCACACGACAGGGAGGCGGCTACACCTTC.

The chain joins TRBV4-3 to TRBJ2-3; maybe TRBD1 (5 bases). Germline-derived CDR1 and CDR2 are LGHNA and YSLEER. V dropped 0 bases and J dropped 9 bases, with 13 bases sitting between them. This CDR3 comprises 14 residues. In DNA, the CDR3 is TGCGCCAGCAGCCAAGATCCATCAGGGCGGACGCAGTATTTT. This translates into CASSQDPSGRTQYF.

The V gene is TRBV6-1, the J gene TRBJ2-4, with D possibly TRBD1 on 6 matching bases. The V gene's germline CDR1 is MNHNS and CDR2 SASEGT. The CDR3 runs to 14 residues. V dropped 1 base and J dropped 6 bases, with 10 bases sitting between them. The CDR3 nucleotides read TGTGCCAGCAGTGAAGGACAGGTTCTAAACATTCAGTACTTC. This encodes CASSEGQVLNIQYF.

The V gene is TRBV5-1, the J gene TRBJ1-6, with no clear D. V lost 0 bases and J lost 9, with 22 bases in between. This CDR3 contains 18 residues. Germline CDR1 and CDR2: SGHRS and YFSETQ. CDR3 sequence: CASSLAAWGEWTASPLHF. CDR3 nucleotide sequence: TGCGCCAGCAGCTTGGCCGCCTGGGGAGAGTGGACGGCTTCACCCCTCCACTTT.

The chain recombines TRBV7-6 with TRBJ2-1; D ambiguous. This CDR3 is built from 14 residues. Germline V CDR1 and CDR2: SGHVS, FNYEAQ. V was cut by 1 base and J by 5 bases, with 9 bases left in between. CDR3: CASSLERLNNEQFF. DNA of the CDR3: TGTGCCAGCAGCTTAGAGAGGCTAAACAATGAGCAGTTCTTC.

This clone was seen a handful of times. This chain joins TRBV9 and TRBJ2-7; no firm D call. CDR3 size: 12 residues. Germline V CDR1 and CDR2: SGDLS, YYNGEE. The V end lost 3 bases, the J end lost 2 bases, and 6 bases lay between the germline ends. The chain's CDR3 is CASSAPAYEQYF. The CDR3 region has the DNA TGTGCCAGCAGCGCTCCCGCCTACGAGCAGTACTTC.

This clone turned up a few times. DNA of the CDR3: TGTTCGGGTAGACGTCGCTCCTCTAACTATGGCTACACCTTC. It is translated as CSGRRRSSNYGYTF. The chain combines TRBV30 with TRBJ1-2; no definite D call. CDR1 is GTSNPN and CDR2 is SVGIG in the germline V gene (reference sequence). The CDR3 length is 14 residues.